These 19 T cell receptor beta chains share one sample of origin, sequenced in a study of T cell clones after liver transplantation. The method was immunoSEQ multiplex PCR; TCRdb's version includes in-frame clones alone and lacks a portion of them. The sample comprises 15,000 to 20,000 clones, around 87% of which are singletons, and 10% to 15% rests with the top ten. Sequencing used CD8+ T cells from blood, obtained 45 to 46 months after liver transplant. The receptor source for this set is a human patient who received a liver transplant. Some T cells may be provided by the graft donor.

The chain has TRBV10-1 and TRBJ1-2, with D unclear. The CDR3 is made up of 13 amino acids. Trimming cost V 5 bases and J 1 base, with 8 bases left between them. Germline assignment: CDR1 WNHNN and CDR2 SYGVQD (reference sequence). Written as DNA, the CDR3 is TGCGCCAGCAGTCCGGATATTAACTATGGCTACACCTTC. This sequence encodes CASSPDINYGYTF.

Only one count was recorded for this clone. The gene calls are TRBV27 and TRBJ2-7, with D unclear. V was trimmed by 2 bases and J by 6 bases, leaving 8 bases between them. CDR3 length equals 12 residues. Germline CDR1 is MNHEY and CDR2 is SMNVEV (reference sequence). The CDR3 coding sequence is TGTGCCAGCAGTTTAGTGGCTAGCGAGCAGTACTTC. It is translated as CASSLVASEQYF.

This clone was picked up one time. This chain links TRBV6-6 with TRBJ2-1; 11 bases agree with TRBD2. Trimming took 5 bases from V and 7 from J; bases not matched to a gene: 7. The CDR3 contains 15 residues. Germline-derived CDR1 and CDR2 are MNHNY and SVGAGI (reference sequence). Written as DNA, the CDR3 is TGTGCCAGCAGTCCCATTACTAGCGGGAGTAATGAGCAGTTCTTC. It translates to CASSPITSGSNEQFF.

The gene calls are TRBV5-4 and TRBJ2-7, with D possibly matching TRBD1 (5 bases). This CDR3 region has 12 residues. Trimming stripped 0 bases from V and 6 bases from J, with 7 bases between. The V gene's germline CDR1 is SGHNT and CDR2 YYREEE (reference sequence). The CDR3 reads CASSLGRGEQYF. The CDR3 bases are TGTGCCAGCAGCTTGGGAAGGGGCGAGCAGTACTTC. Based on the CDR3 plus reference TRBV5-4 and TRBJ2-7, the full variable domain is ETGVTQSPTHLIKTRGQQVTLRCSSQSGHNTVSWYQQALGQGPQFIFQYYREEENGRGNFPPRFSGLQFPNYSSELNVNALELDDSALYLCASSLGRGEQYFGPGTRLTVT.

V gene TRBV27 combines with J gene TRBJ2-7; the match to TRBD1 covers 7 bases. This CDR3 is 14 amino acids long. With V trimmed by 5 bases and J by 2 bases, 6 bases remained unmatched. Germline CDR1 is MNHEY and CDR2 is SMNVEV (reference sequence). In DNA, the CDR3 is TGTGCCAGCAGTCCCGGGACAGTCCCCTACGAGCAGTACTTC. This sequence encodes CASSPGTVPYEQYF.

This chain joins TRBV28 and TRBJ1-1; no definite D call. The length of the CDR3 is 13 residues. CDR1 and CDR2 (germline): MDHEN, SYDVKM. Trimming left V 7 bases short and J 1 base short, with 10 bases between. For the CDR3, the DNA is TGTGCCAGCACGAGTGTTAAGAACACTGAAGCTTTCTTT. Translated: CASTSVKNTEAFF.

The rearrangement links TRBV2 to TRBJ1-1; 7 bases are shared with TRBD1. V trimming: 10 bases; J trimming: 11 bases; junction bases outside the gene matches: 13. The CDR3 has 12 residues. The germline CDR1 and CDR2 sequences are SNHLY and FYNNEI. The CDR3 protein is CATAQGGRAAFF. Here the CDR3 DNA reads TGTGCCACCGCGCAGGGGGGGCGGGCGGCTTTCTTT.

This rearrangement joins TRBV5-1 to TRBJ1-3; D is ambiguous. V gave up 0 bases and J gave up 0 bases, with 10 bases separating them. Germline assignment: CDR1 SGHRS and CDR2 YFSETQ. This CDR3 region has 16 residues. The CDR3 region is CASSLEGARSGNTIYF. CDR3 DNA: TGCGCCAGCAGCTTGGAAGGAGCGCGCTCTGGAAACACCATATATTTT.

The chain uses TRBV7-2 and TRBJ1-1; D remains ambiguous. The V and J ends lost 1 base and 3 bases respectively, with 12 bases between them. The CDR3 runs 15 residues. Germline CDR1 reads SGHTA; CDR2 reads FQGNSA. The CDR3 nucleotides are TGTGCCAGCAGCTTAGAGTCCCTAAGGGACACTGAAGCTTTCTTT. This translates into CASSLESLRDTEAFF.

The chain couples TRBV7-6 to TRBJ2-3, with 11 bases that match TRBD2. V was clipped by 3 bases and J by 5 bases; unmatched bases: 10. There are 17 residues in the CDR3. Germline CDR1 SGHVS, CDR2 FNYEAQ. The CDR3 DNA reads TGTGCCAGCAGCTTTCGGGCTAGCGGGGGGCAGGGAGATACGCAGTATTTT. Protein: CASSFRASGGQGDTQYF.

This chain connects TRBV4-2 to TRBJ2-7; 7 nucleotides align to TRBD1. Losses at the gene ends were 0 bases for V and 6 bases for J; bases not matched to a gene: 8. The V gene's germline CDR1 is LGHNA and CDR2 YNFKEQ. The CDR3 is made up of 15 amino acids. In nucleotides, the CDR3 is TGTGCCAGCAGCCAAGACCGGGACAGCGATGCCGAGCAGTACTTC. It translates to CASSQDRDSDAEQYF.

This clone has a single count. The chain couples TRBV27 to TRBJ1-1, with D unclear. CDR1 and CDR2 (germline): MNHEY, SMNVEV (reference sequence). The CDR3 is 13 amino acids. V was clipped by 2 bases and J by 1 base, with 5 bases between them. In DNA, the CDR3 is TGTGCCAGCAGTTTAGTGGGGAACACTGAAGCTTTCTTT. Its translation is CASSLVGNTEAFF.

The V gene is TRBV29-1, the J gene TRBJ1-1, with 7 nucleotides matching TRBD1. V gave up 8 bases and J gave up 3 bases; unmatched junction bases: 6. CDR1 SQVTM and CDR2 ANQGSEA come from the germline V gene. The CDR3 is 12 amino acids. CDR3: CSFAGGHTEAFF. CDR3 DNA sequence: TGCAGCTTTGCAGGGGGTCACACTGAAGCTTTCTTT.

This clone appeared a single time. The chain employs TRBV10-1 and TRBJ2-3; D unresolved. Trimming cost V 3 bases and J 6 bases, with 7 bases left between them. The CDR3 sequence is 12 residues long. Germline values: CDR1 WNHNN, CDR2 SYGVQD (reference sequence). The CDR3 DNA reads as TGCGCCAGCAGTGACATAGGTGATACGCAGTATTTT. The encoded protein is CASSDIGDTQYF.

The DNA of the CDR3 is TGTGCCAGCAGCCAGGGGAGCCTTAGCTCCTACGAGCAGTACTTC. Translation: CASSQGSLSSYEQYF. The rearrangement uses TRBV9 and TRBJ2-7, with a tentative D call TRBD1 (6 bases). The germline gives CDR1 SGDLS, CDR2 YYNGEE. Trimming removed 4 bases at V and 0 bases at J, with 14 bases between. The CDR3 runs to 15 residues.

V usage is TRBV27 and J usage is TRBJ2-1; TRBD2 aligns across 9 bases. Germline assignment: CDR1 MNHEY and CDR2 SMNVEV (reference sequence). The CDR3 length is 14 residues. V trimming: 8 bases; J trimming: 4 bases; junction bases outside the gene matches: 6. The CDR3 DNA reads as TGTGCCAGCCATAGCGGGAGCGGATACAATGAGCAGTTCTTC. It yields the protein CASHSGSGYNEQFF.

The V and J genes are TRBV4-1 and TRBJ2-5; TRBD1 is a possible D gene (6 bases). V shed 4 bases and J shed 0 bases, with 9 bases lying between them. This CDR3 comprises 14 residues. Germline CDR1 MGHRA, CDR2 YSYEKL. The CDR3 spells CASSPGQYQETQYF. CDR3 coding DNA: TGCGCCAGCAGCCCCGGACAGTACCAAGAGACCCAGTACTTC.

This clone turned up a few times. The chain is built from TRBV7-2 and TRBJ1-5, with D unclear. This CDR3 is 15 amino acids long. Germline values: CDR1 SGHTA, CDR2 FQGNSA. V was trimmed by 5 bases and J by 4 bases, leaving 15 bases between them. CDR3 sequence reads: CASSPTKAGNQPQHF. DNA of the CDR3: TGTGCCAGCAGCCCTACCAAAGCTGGGAATCAGCCCCAGCATTTT.

The sample holds one count of this clone. The rearrangement uses TRBV4-1 and TRBJ1-1; D possibly corresponds to TRBD1 (6 bases). The length of the CDR3 is 15 residues. CDR1 and CDR2 (germline): MGHRA, YSYEKL. V was clipped by 4 bases and J by 5 bases, with 17 bases between them. The CDR3 DNA is TGCGCCAGCAGCCTATCCTACAGGGTGAGTACTGAAGCTTTCTTT. It yields the protein CASSLSYRVSTEAFF.